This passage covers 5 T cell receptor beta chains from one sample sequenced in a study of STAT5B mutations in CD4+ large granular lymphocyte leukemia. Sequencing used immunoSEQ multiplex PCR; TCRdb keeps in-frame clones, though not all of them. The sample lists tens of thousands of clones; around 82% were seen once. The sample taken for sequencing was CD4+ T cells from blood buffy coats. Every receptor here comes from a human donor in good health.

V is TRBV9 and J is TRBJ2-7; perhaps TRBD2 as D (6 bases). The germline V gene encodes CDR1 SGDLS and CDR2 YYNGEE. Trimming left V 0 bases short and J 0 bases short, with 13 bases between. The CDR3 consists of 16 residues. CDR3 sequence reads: CASSVAWGDGSYEQYF. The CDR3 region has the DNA TGTGCCAGCAGCGTAGCCTGGGGGGACGGCTCCTACGAGCAGTACTTC. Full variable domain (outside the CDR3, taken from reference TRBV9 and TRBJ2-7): DSGVTQTPKHLITATGQRVTLRCSPRSGDLSVYWYQQSLDQGLQFLIQYYNGEERAKGNILERFSAQQFPDLHSELNLSSLELGDSALYFCASSVAWGDGSYEQYFGPGTRLTVT.

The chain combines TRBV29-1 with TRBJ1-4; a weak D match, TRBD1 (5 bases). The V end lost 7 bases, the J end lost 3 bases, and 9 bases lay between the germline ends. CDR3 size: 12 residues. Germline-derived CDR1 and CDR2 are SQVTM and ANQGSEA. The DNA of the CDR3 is TGCAGCGCCAGGGAACCTAATGAAAAACTGTTTTTT. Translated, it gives CSAREPNEKLFF.

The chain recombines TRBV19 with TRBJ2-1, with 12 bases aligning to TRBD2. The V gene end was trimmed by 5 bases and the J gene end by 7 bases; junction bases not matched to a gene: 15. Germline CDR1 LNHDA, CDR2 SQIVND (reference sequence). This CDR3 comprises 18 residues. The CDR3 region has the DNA TGTGCCAGTAGTCCCAGACGATCTAGCGGGAGGGTAGGGAATGAGCAGTTCTTC. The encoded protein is CASSPRRSSGRVGNEQFF.

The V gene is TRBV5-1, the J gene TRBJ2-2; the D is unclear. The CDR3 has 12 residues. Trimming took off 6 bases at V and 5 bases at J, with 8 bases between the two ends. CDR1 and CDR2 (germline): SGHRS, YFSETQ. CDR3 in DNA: TGCGCCAGCATGATAGGGACCGGGGAGCTGTTTTTT. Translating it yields CASMIGTGELFF.

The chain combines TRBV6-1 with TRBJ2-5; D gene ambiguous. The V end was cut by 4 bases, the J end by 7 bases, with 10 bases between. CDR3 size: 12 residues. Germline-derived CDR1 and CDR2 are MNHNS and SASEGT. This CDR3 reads CASSVTTRTQYF. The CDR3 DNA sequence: TGTGCCAGCAGTGTAACGACTCGGACCCAGTACTTC.